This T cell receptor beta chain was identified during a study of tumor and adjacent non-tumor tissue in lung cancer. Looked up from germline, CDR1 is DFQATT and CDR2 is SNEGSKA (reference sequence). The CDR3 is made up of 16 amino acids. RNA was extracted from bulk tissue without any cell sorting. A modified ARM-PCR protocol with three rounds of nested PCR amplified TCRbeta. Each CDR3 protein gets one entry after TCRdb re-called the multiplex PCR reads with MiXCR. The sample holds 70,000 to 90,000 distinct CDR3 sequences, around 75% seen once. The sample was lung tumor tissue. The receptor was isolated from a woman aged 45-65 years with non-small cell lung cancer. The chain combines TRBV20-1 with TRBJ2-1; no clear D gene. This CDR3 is CNDRDAGRDSYNEQFF. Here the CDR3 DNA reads TGCAATGATAGAGATGCTGGAAGGGACTCCTACAATGAGCAGTTCTTC.